This T cell receptor (beta chain) appears in the sequencing data of a study of monozygotic twins with inflammatory bowel disease. TCRdb reanalyzed the 5' RACE reads, giving one entry per CDR3 protein sequence and no DNA. Its clone listing holds more than 350,000 distinct CDR3 sequences. Study-wide results and limits: No single strong signal or clonotype associated with IBD was supported.

The CDR3 loop spans 14 amino acids. Germline V gene lookup returns CDR1 SGHDT and CDR2 YYEEEE. Regarding this clonotype: The antigen is unknown.

V is TRBV5-6 and J is TRBJ1-1; checking the TCRdb D call of TRBD1 is not possible without DNA. The sequence derives from a human donor with ulcerative colitis or Crohn's disease, or a healthy co-twin of an affected twin (not recorded which). Sequencing was done on a sample of blood. The chain's CDR3 is CASSLRGLWTEAFF.